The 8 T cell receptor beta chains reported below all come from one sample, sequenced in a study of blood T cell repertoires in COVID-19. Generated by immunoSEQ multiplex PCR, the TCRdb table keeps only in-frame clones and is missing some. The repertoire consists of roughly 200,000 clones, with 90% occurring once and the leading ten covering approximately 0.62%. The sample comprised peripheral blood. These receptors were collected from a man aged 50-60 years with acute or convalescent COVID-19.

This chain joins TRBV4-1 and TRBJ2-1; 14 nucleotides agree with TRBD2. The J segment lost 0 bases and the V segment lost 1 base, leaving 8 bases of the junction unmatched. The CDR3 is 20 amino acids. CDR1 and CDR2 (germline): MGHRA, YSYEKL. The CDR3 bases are TGCGCCAGCAGCCAAGCCGGGACTAGCGGGGGCCCCAGCTCCTACAATGAGCAGTTCTTC. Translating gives CASSQAGTSGGPSSYNEQFF.

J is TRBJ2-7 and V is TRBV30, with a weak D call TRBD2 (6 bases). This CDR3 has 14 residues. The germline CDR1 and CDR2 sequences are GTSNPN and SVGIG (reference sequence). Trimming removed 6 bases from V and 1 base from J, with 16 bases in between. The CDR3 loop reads CACLPGTQSYEQYF. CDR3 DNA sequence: TGTGCCTGCCTACCCGGGACTCAGTCCTACGAGCAGTACTTC. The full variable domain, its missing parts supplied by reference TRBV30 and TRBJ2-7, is SQTIHQWPATLVQPVGSPLSLECTVEGTSNPNLYWYRQAAGRGLQLLFYSVGIGQISSEVPQNLSASRPQDRQFILSSKKLLLSDSGFYLCACLPGTQSYEQYFGPGTRLTVT.

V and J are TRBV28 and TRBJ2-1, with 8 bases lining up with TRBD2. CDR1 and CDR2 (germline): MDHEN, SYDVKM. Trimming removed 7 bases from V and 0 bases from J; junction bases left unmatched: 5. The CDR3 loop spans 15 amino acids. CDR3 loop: CASIGGGSSYNEQFF. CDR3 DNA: TGTGCCAGCATCGGGGGGGGGAGCTCCTACAATGAGCAGTTCTTC.

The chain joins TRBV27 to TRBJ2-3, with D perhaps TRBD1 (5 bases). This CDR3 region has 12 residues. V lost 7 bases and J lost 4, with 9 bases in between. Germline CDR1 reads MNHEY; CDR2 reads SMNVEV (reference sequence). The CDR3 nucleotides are TGTGCCAGCAAGGGGAACTCAGATACGCAGTATTTT. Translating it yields CASKGNSDTQYF.

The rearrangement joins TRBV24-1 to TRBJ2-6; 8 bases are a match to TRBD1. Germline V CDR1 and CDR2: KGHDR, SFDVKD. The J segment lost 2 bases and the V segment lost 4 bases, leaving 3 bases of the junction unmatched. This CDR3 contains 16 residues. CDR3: CATSDRTGPGANVLTF. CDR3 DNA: TGTGCCACCAGTGACCGGACAGGGCCTGGGGCCAACGTCCTGACTTTC.

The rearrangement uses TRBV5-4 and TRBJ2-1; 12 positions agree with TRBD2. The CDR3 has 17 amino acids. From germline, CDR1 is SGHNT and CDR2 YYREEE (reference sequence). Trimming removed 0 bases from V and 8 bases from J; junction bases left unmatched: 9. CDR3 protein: CASSLGLAGASADEQFF. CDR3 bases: TGTGCCAGCAGCTTGGGACTAGCGGGAGCGTCTGCTGATGAGCAGTTCTTC.

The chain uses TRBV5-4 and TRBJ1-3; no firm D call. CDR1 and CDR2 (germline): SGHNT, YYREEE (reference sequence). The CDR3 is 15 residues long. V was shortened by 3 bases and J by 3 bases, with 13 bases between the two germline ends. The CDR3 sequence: CASSSGSDGGNTIYF. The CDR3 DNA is TGTGCCAGCAGCTCGGGGTCGGACGGTGGAAACACCATATATTTT.

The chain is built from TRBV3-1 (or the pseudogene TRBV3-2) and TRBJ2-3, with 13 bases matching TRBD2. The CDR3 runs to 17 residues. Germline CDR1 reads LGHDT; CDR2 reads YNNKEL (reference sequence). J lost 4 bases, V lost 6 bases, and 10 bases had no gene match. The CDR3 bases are TGTGCCAGCAGTCTCCATAGGACTAGCGGGAGCCCAGATACGCAGTATTTT. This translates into CASSLHRTSGSPDTQYF.